The 10 T cell receptor beta chains in this list originate from one sample, sequenced in a study of cytomegalovirus exposure and HLA in healthy donors. PCR primers comprised 60 Vbeta and 13 Jbeta primers. Using immunoSEQ multiplex PCR, the repertoire was profiled, and TCRdb retains in-frame clones only, with some absent. Here the sample spans 95,000 to 130,000 clones, 55% to 75% being singletons. Sequencing was carried out using PBMCs. These receptor sequences come from a woman aged 40 to 50 in good health and CMV-seropositive.

V is TRBV5-4 and J is TRBJ2-5; TRBD1 agrees at 7 bases. Per germline, CDR1 SGHNT and CDR2 YYREEE (reference sequence). The CDR3 runs 13 residues. Unmatched junction bases numbered 11, after V lost 10 bases and J lost 5 bases. The CDR3 protein is CALRDRAAETQYF. The CDR3 bases are TGTGCCCTACGAGACAGGGCCGCGGAGACCCAGTACTTC.

In this sample, this clone turned up a few times. The chain uses TRBV11-2 and TRBJ2-7; D possibly corresponds to TRBD1 (6 bases). CDR3 length: 13 amino acids. Germline V gives CDR1 SGHAT, CDR2 FQNNGV. V dropped 5 bases and J dropped 1 base, with 9 bases sitting between them. CDR3 sequence: CASSGTGSYEQYF. The CDR3 region has the DNA TGTGCCAGCAGCGGAACAGGGTCCTACGAGCAGTACTTC.

This chain links TRBV4-1 with TRBJ2-7; the match to TRBD2 covers 8 bases. V was pared by 0 bases and J by 9 bases, with 7 bases of the junction left unmatched. CDR3 length: 14 amino acids. Germline V gene sequence: CDR1 MGHRA, CDR2 YSYEKL. The CDR3 spells CASSQEPAGARQYF. The CDR3 DNA follows: TGCGCCAGCAGCCAAGAACCAGCGGGAGCAAGGCAGTACTTC.

V gene TRBV9 combines with J gene TRBJ2-7; D is uncertain. In germline, CDR1 is SGDLS, CDR2 YYNGEE. This CDR3 comprises 14 residues. The V and J ends lost 0 bases and 2 bases respectively, with 9 bases between them. CDR3 DNA: TGTGCCAGCAGCGTAGGCTCCTACCCCTACGAGCAGTACTTC. Protein product: CASSVGSYPYEQYF.

The chain couples TRBV6-5 to TRBJ2-7; D perhaps matches TRBD2 (5 bases). This CDR3 is built from 14 residues. Trimming took 6 bases from V and 3 from J, leaving 15 bases between them. Germline V gene lookup returns CDR1 MNHEY and CDR2 SVGAGI. The CDR3 loop is CASRLQPGYYEQYF. The CDR3, as DNA: TGTGCCAGCAGACTCCAGCCGGGGTACTACGAGCAGTACTTC.

The chain employs TRBV6-6 and TRBJ1-1, with no clear D. With 3 bases removed from V and 1 base from J, the gap between germline ends came to 9 bases. The germline CDR1 and CDR2 sequences are MNHNY and SVGAGI (reference sequence). The CDR3 totals 14 residues. CDR3 protein: CASSYWSQNTEAFF. The DNA for the CDR3 is TGTGCCAGCAGTTATTGGAGCCAGAACACTGAAGCTTTCTTT.

This chain uses TRBV5-1 with TRBJ2-7; D is perhaps TRBD2 (6 bases). The germline gives CDR1 SGHRS, CDR2 YFSETQ. This CDR3 contains 13 residues. The V gene lost 2 bases and the J gene lost 0 bases, with 6 bases spanning the gap. The CDR3 region is CASSFGSSYEQYF. CDR3 in DNA: TGCGCCAGCAGCTTCGGGAGCTCCTACGAGCAGTACTTC.

The CDR3 nucleotides are TGTGCCAGCAGTGGTCTGGACAGGGGTTGGACTGAAGCTTTCTTT. The encoded protein is CASSGLDRGWTEAFF. The chain couples TRBV2 to TRBJ1-1, with 9 bases aligning to TRBD1. The CDR3 consists of 15 residues. The V gene's germline CDR1 is SNHLY and CDR2 FYNNEI. Trimming removed 4 bases from V and 5 bases from J; junction bases left unmatched: 8.

This clone was found once. The rearrangement joins TRBV4-3 to TRBJ2-2; TRBD1 agrees at 8 bases. The CDR3 runs 17 residues. From germline, CDR1 is LGHNA and CDR2 YSLEER. Trimming at V came to 5 bases and at J to 4 bases, leaving 12 bases not matched to a gene. The CDR3 loop reads CASSEGIRTGSTGELFF. The CDR3 DNA reads as TGCGCCAGCAGCGAAGGCATTAGGACAGGGAGCACCGGGGAGCTGTTTTTT.

J is TRBJ2-1 and V is TRBV2, with D possibly TRBD1 on 6 matching bases. V was cut by 4 bases and J by 0 bases, with 10 bases left in between. Looked up from germline, CDR1 is SNHLY and CDR2 is FYNNEI. The CDR3 consists of 15 residues. CDR3 residues: CASSVRGSSYNEQFF. CDR3 nucleotides: TGTGCCAGCAGTGTTAGGGGGAGCTCCTACAATGAGCAGTTCTTC.